Detailed here is one TCR beta chain. This sample is drawn from a study of blood T cells in healthy people across ages. All donors came from Russia, were Caucasian and healthy, and spanned ages roughly 6 to 95. Using a J-beta primer mix together with a sample-barcoded 5' primer, a second PCR was run for roughly 7 to 12 cycles. Tagging of each cDNA molecule was performed by a template-switch adaptor with 12 random nucleotides. TCRdb re-derived calls from the 5' RACE reads in MiXCR, one entry per CDR3 protein. The table lists about 570,000 distinct CDR3 sequences, roughly a quarter of them singletons. The sequenced material came from blood. This TCR came from a woman between 65 and 79 years old in good health.

The DNA for the CDR3 is TGTGCCAGCAGCTTAAGACAGGGCGTAATCAATGAGCAGTTCTTC. This encodes CASSLRQGVINEQFF. J is TRBJ2-1 and V is TRBV7-2; 7 positions match TRBD1. The J segment lost 6 bases and the V segment lost 2 bases, leaving 7 bases of the junction unmatched. The CDR3 is 15 amino acids. Per germline, CDR1 SGHTA and CDR2 FQGNSA. Together with reference TRBV7-2 and TRBJ2-1, the CDR3 gives the full variable domain: GAGVSQSPSNKVTEKGKDVELRCDPISGHTALYWYRQSLGQGLEFLIYFQGNSAPDKSGLPSDRFSAERTGGSVSTLTIQRTQQEDSAVYLCASSLRQGVINEQFFGPGTRLTVL.